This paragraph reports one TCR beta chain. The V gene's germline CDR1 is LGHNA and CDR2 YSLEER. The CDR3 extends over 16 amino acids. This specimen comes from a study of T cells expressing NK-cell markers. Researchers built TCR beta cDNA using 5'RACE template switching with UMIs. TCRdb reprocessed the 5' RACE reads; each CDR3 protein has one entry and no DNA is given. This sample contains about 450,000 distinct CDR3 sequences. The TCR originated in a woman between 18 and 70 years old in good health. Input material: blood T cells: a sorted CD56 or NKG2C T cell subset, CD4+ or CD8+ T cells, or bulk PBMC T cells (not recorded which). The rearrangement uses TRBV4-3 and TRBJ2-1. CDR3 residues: CASSFQAGATYNEQFF.